Below are 25 T cell receptor beta chains sequenced from a single sample in a study of blood T cell repertoires in COVID-19. TCRdb keeps only in-frame clones here, not all; method: immunoSEQ multiplex PCR. Altogether about 250,000 clones are present, roughly 87% being singletons, with the ten largest covering under 4%. Input material: peripheral blood. The origin of the receptors is a man younger than 35 with active or convalescent COVID-19.

The chain has TRBV28 and TRBJ2-7; 8 bases agree with TRBD1. The CDR3 is 13 residues long. Per germline, CDR1 MDHEN and CDR2 SYDVKM. J was trimmed by 2 bases and V by 10 bases; bases with no gene match: 7. The CDR3 loop is CAIRPGQAYEQYF. The CDR3 DNA reads as TGTGCCATCCGACCGGGACAGGCCTACGAGCAGTACTTC.

The chain carries TRBV5-1 and TRBJ1-2; TRBD1 matches at 12 bases. V shed 4 bases and J 2 bases; nucleotides not matched to a gene: 3. The CDR3 loop spans 15 amino acids. In germline, CDR1 is SGHRS, CDR2 YFSETQ. The CDR3 sequence: CASSTGTGGNYGYTF. CDR3 coding DNA: TGCGCCAGCAGCACCGGGACAGGGGGCAACTATGGCTACACCTTC.

This chain uses TRBV15 with TRBJ2-1, with TRBD2 matching 7 bases. Per germline, CDR1 LNHNV and CDR2 YYDKDF (reference sequence). The CDR3 runs to 16 residues. Trimming removed 0 bases from V and 0 bases from J; junction bases left unmatched: 2. The chain's CDR3 is CATSRERGSSYNEQFF. CDR3 bases: TGTGCCACCAGCAGAGAGCGGGGGAGCTCCTACAATGAGCAGTTCTTC.

This clone was seen a single time. The chain links TRBV7-2 to TRBJ1-6; 9 nucleotides align to TRBD1. The CDR3 length is 15 residues. Germline V gene sequence: CDR1 SGHTA, CDR2 FQGNSA. Germline trimming cut 4 bases from V and 5 bases from J; bases unmatched to any gene: 3. CDR3: CASSSDRGNNSPLHF. The CDR3 DNA is TGTGCCAGCAGCTCGGACAGGGGCAATAATTCACCCCTCCACTTT.

The rearrangement uses TRBV9 and TRBJ1-1; perhaps TRBD1 as D (6 bases). The CDR3 consists of 16 residues. V lost 0 bases and J 3 bases, leaving 15 bases between the germline ends. Germline assignment: CDR1 SGDLS and CDR2 YYNGEE. CDR3 sequence (DNA): TGTGCCAGCAGCGTAGTGAGGGGGGGTGGAGACACTGAAGCTTTCTTT. Residues: CASSVVRGGGDTEAFF. Full variable domain (outside the CDR3, taken from reference TRBV9 and TRBJ1-1): DSGVTQTPKHLITATGQRVTLRCSPRSGDLSVYWYQQSLDQGLQFLIQYYNGEERAKGNILERFSAQQFPDLHSELNLSSLELGDSALYFCASSVVRGGGDTEAFFGQGTRLTVV.

The rearrangement uses TRBV28 and TRBJ2-7; 8 nucleotides match TRBD2. CDR3 length: 15 amino acids. Germline V gene data show CDR1 as MDHEN and CDR2 as SYDVKM. The J segment lost 1 base and the V segment lost 7 bases, leaving 9 bases of the junction unmatched. For the CDR3, the DNA is TGTGCCAGCAAAGAATTTAGCGGGACTTCCTACGAGCAGTACTTC. It yields the protein CASKEFSGTSYEQYF.

The chain links TRBV4-3 to TRBJ2-3; D remains unclear. Per germline, CDR1 LGHNA and CDR2 YSLEER. The length of the CDR3 is 18 residues. Trimming stripped 0 bases from V and 0 bases from J, with 16 bases between. The CDR3 region is CASSQDIPRSISTDTQYF. The CDR3 DNA reads TGCGCCAGCAGCCAAGATATTCCCCGAAGCATTAGCACAGATACGCAGTATTTT.

This sequence joins TRBV5-5 and TRBJ2-3; 7 positions agree with TRBD2. V lost 4 bases to trimming and J lost 5 bases; unmatched junction nucleotides: 7. There are 14 residues in the CDR3. The germline V gene encodes CDR1 SGHKS and CDR2 YYEKEE (reference sequence). The CDR3 nucleotides are TGTGCCAGCAGCGGGGGAGCTAGCGGAGATACGCAGTATTTT. Translating gives CASSGGASGDTQYF.

V usage is TRBV28 and J usage is TRBJ2-3; the D gene is possibly TRBD2 (5 bases). This CDR3 region has 13 residues. In germline, CDR1 is MDHEN, CDR2 SYDVKM. The V end was cut by 6 bases, the J end by 6 bases, with 13 bases between. CDR3 DNA: TGTGCCAGCAGCTCCCCCTGGAGGGATACGCAGTATTTT. Encoded protein: CASSSPWRDTQYF.

The chain couples TRBV6-1 to TRBJ2-1; 8 nucleotides agree with TRBD2. In germline, CDR1 is MNHNS, CDR2 SASEGT. The CDR3 has 16 amino acids. V was clipped by 2 bases and J by 4 bases; unmatched bases: 7. In DNA, the CDR3 is TGTGCCAGCAGTGAAACCTTGCGGGGGGCGTACAATGAGCAGTTCTTC. Translation gives CASSETLRGAYNEQFF.

The gene calls are TRBV2 and TRBJ1-1; the match to TRBD1 covers 7 bases. This CDR3 region has 13 residues. CDR1 is SNHLY and CDR2 is FYNNEI in the germline V gene. V dropped 9 bases and J dropped 0; count of bases not matched to a gene: 4. CDR3 DNA: TGTGCCAGGAGACAGGGTATGAACACTGAAGCTTTCTTT. Its protein product is CARRQGMNTEAFF.

The chain's CDR3 is CASSKDREVWYEQYF. CDR3 in DNA: TGTGCCAGCAGCAAAGACAGGGAGGTTTGGTACGAGCAGTACTTC. The chain carries TRBV5-4 and TRBJ2-7; TRBD1 is a possible D gene (7 bases). The CDR3 is made up of 15 amino acids. Germline V gene lookup returns CDR1 SGHNT and CDR2 YYREEE (reference sequence). V gave up 4 bases and J gave up 4 bases, with 18 bases separating them.

The V and J genes are TRBV6-6 and TRBJ1-3; 9 nucleotides align to TRBD1. CDR3 length equals 16 residues. In germline, CDR1 is MNHNY, CDR2 SVGAGI (reference sequence). V trimming: 2 bases; J trimming: 8 bases; junction bases outside the gene matches: 10. CDR3 DNA sequence: TGTGCCAGCAGTTACCCTTTCTCGGGGGACAGGGACACCATATATTTT. Its protein product is CASSYPFSGDRDTIYF.

The gene calls are TRBV5-1 and TRBJ1-5, with D perhaps matching TRBD1 (5 bases). Germline V gives CDR1 SGHRS, CDR2 YFSETQ. Trimming took 4 bases from V and 7 from J, leaving 15 bases between them. The CDR3 loop spans 14 amino acids. CDR3 amino acids: CASSQTQGSQPQHF. The CDR3 DNA is TGCGCCAGCAGCCAAACCCAGGGTAGCCAGCCCCAGCATTTT.

This clone was recorded once. The CDR3 DNA follows: TGTGCCAGCAGTCATACCGGGACAGGGGCGGCCGAGCAGTACTTC. This codes for CASSHTGTGAAEQYF. The rearrangement joins TRBV6-2 or TRBV6-3 to TRBJ2-7; the match to TRBD1 covers 10 bases. The CDR3 has 15 residues. V lost 5 bases and J lost 6; bases outside the gene matches: 10. The germline V gene has CDR1 MNHEY and CDR2 SVGEGT.

The chain couples TRBV4-3 to TRBJ1-1; TRBD1 aligns across 8 bases. The J segment lost 1 base and the V segment lost 5 bases, leaving 9 bases of the junction unmatched. CDR1 is LGHNA, CDR2 YSLEER, per germline. The CDR3 has 16 residues. CDR3 protein: CASSEYKTGENTEAFF. The CDR3 DNA sequence: TGCGCCAGCAGCGAATATAAGACAGGGGAGAACACTGAAGCTTTCTTT.

The CDR3 region is CASSPDRGSGELFF. The CDR3, as DNA: TGTGCCAGCAGCCCGGACAGGGGGTCCGGGGAGCTGTTTTTT. The rearrangement uses TRBV5-6 and TRBJ2-2; TRBD1 aligns across 10 bases. Germline CDR1 reads SGHDT; CDR2 reads YYEEEE. This CDR3 contains 14 residues. With V trimmed by 4 bases and J by 6 bases, 3 bases remained unmatched.

This clone has only a few counts. This chain links TRBV2 with TRBJ2-2, with TRBD2 as a possible D gene (5 bases). Germline V gene data show CDR1 as SNHLY and CDR2 as FYNNEI. Trimming took 7 bases from V and 3 from J, leaving 9 bases between them. The CDR3 runs 13 residues. This CDR3 reads CASTNGDTGELFF. In DNA, the CDR3 is TGTGCCAGCACAAACGGGGACACCGGGGAGCTGTTTTTT.

The rearrangement joins TRBV9 to TRBJ2-7; TRBD1 might be the D (6 bases). Trimming removed 3 bases from V and 6 bases from J, with 16 bases in between. The CDR3 is 14 amino acids. Per germline, CDR1 SGDLS and CDR2 YYNGEE. DNA for the CDR3: TGTGCCAGCAGCGCCGTCGCAGGGGTCGGCGAGCAGTACTTC. This gives the protein CASSAVAGVGEQYF.

This clone was picked up one time. The chain joins TRBV7-9 to TRBJ1-2, with unresolved D. This CDR3 is built from 16 residues. The V end lost 4 bases, the J end lost 6 bases, and 21 bases lay between the germline ends. Germline V gives CDR1 SEHNR, CDR2 FQNEAQ (reference sequence). The CDR3 spells CASSSPGQIRGDGYTF. The CDR3 DNA sequence: TGTGCCAGCAGCTCACCTGGCCAGATTCGGGGAGATGGCTACACCTTC.

The V and J genes are TRBV4-2 and TRBJ2-7, with 8 nucleotides matching TRBD2. Germline-derived CDR1 and CDR2 are LGHNA and YNFKEQ. V shed 4 bases, J shed 0 bases, and the junction held 2 bases outside the gene matches. The length of the CDR3 is 14 residues. The DNA of the CDR3 is TGTGCCAGCAGCCCCGGACTAGCCTCCTACGAGCAGTACTTC. Encoded protein: CASSPGLASYEQYF.

The chain recombines TRBV28 with TRBJ1-2, with 7 bases identical to TRBD1. The CDR3 sequence is 15 residues long. V trimming: 4 bases; J trimming: 2 bases; junction bases outside the gene matches: 7. CDR1 is MDHEN, CDR2 SYDVKM, per germline. In DNA form, the CDR3 reads TGTGCCAGCAGTTCCGGGACAGCTAAAAACTATGGCTACACCTTC. This codes for CASSSGTAKNYGYTF.

The chain is built from TRBV9 and TRBJ2-1, with TRBD2 as a possible D gene (6 bases). The CDR3 totals 13 residues. The V and J ends lost 0 bases and 8 bases respectively, with 9 bases between them. The germline gives CDR1 SGDLS, CDR2 YYNGEE. The CDR3 coding sequence is TGTGCCAGCAGCGTAGCGAGCGGGTATGAGCAGTTCTTC. This translates into CASSVASGYEQFF.

V gene TRBV13 combines with J gene TRBJ1-6; 9 nucleotides align to TRBD1. The CDR3 length is 16 residues. V lost 1 base and J lost 13; bases outside the gene matches: 11. In germline, CDR1 is PRHDT, CDR2 FYEKMQ (reference sequence). CDR3 in amino acids: CASSLDGDRGTAPLHF. CDR3 nucleotide sequence: TGTGCCAGCAGCTTAGATGGAGACAGGGGGACGGCGCCCCTCCACTTT.

The sample holds one count of this clone. The chain couples TRBV5-6 to TRBJ1-3; 8 positions match TRBD1. Germline loops: CDR1 SGHDT, CDR2 YYEEEE. With V trimmed by 4 bases and J by 0 bases, 3 bases remained unmatched. The CDR3 consists of 15 residues. The CDR3 coding sequence is TGTGCCAGCAGCATACAGGGGGACTCTGGAAACACCATATATTTT. Translation gives CASSIQGDSGNTIYF. Looking up the rest from reference TRBV5-6 and TRBJ1-3 gives the full variable domain: DAGVTQSPTHLIKTRGQQVTLRCSPKSGHDTVSWYQQALGQGPQFIFQYYEEEERQRGNFPDRFSGHQFPNYSSELNVNALLLGDSALYLCASSIQGDSGNTIYFGEGSWLTVV.